The subject of this entry is one T cell receptor beta chain. Its antigen remains unidentified. Looked up from germline, CDR1 is LNHNV and CDR2 is YYDKDF (reference sequence). V lost 1 base, J lost 1 base, and 7 bases lay in between. The CDR3 runs 15 residues. The treatment: about 20 received Ad26.COV2.S at low or high dose, single or two shots; several received placebo; per-sample allocation not given. On day 63 after the first injection, vaccine and placebo recipients gave samples. The data derive from a study of Ad26.COV2.S vaccination and SARS-CoV-2 variants. Study conclusions and caveats: Vaccine recipients showed a spike-specific TCR breadth that was higher than in placebo recipients. The authors reported substantial breadth in spike-specific CD8+ and CD4+ T cell responses after vaccination.

Assay: immunoSEQ multiplex PCR; the TCRdb copy retains only in-frame clones and omits some. Here the sample spans approximately 420,000 clones, approximately 88% being singletons. The input for sequencing was peripheral blood, taken in a trial of Ad26.COV2.S vaccine versus placebo. The clonotype was recovered from a person aged 18-65 years who received the Ad26.COV2.S COVID-19 vaccine or a placebo. The chain is built from TRBV15 and TRBJ2-2; D unclear. In nucleotides, the CDR3 is TGTGCCACCAGCAGAGGGTACGGGAACACCGGGGAGCTGTTTTTT. Residues: CATSRGYGNTGELFF.